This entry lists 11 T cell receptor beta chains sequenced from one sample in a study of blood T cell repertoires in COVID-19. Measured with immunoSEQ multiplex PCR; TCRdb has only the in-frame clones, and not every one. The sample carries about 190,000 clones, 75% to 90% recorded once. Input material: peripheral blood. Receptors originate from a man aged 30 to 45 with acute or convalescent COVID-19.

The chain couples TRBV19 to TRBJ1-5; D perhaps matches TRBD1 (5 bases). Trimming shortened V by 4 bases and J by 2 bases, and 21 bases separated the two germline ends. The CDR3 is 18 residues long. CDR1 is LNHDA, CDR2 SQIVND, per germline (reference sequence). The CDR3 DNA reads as TGTGCCAGTAGTAGCCCCCCCGGACACCTGTTGGGCAATCAGCCCCAGCATTTT. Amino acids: CASSSPPGHLLGNQPQHF.

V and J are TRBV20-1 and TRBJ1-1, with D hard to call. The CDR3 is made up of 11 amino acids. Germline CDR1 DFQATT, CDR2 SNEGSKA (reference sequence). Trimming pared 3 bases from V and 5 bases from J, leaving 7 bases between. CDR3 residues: CSAREVTEAFF. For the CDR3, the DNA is TGCAGTGCTAGGGAGGTTACTGAAGCTTTCTTT.

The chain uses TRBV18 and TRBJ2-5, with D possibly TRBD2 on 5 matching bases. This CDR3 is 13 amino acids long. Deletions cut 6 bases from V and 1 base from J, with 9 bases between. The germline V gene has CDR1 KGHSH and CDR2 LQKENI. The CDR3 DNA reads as TGTGCCAGCTCCTCGGGGTCCCAAGAGACCCAGTACTTC. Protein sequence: CASSSGSQETQYF.

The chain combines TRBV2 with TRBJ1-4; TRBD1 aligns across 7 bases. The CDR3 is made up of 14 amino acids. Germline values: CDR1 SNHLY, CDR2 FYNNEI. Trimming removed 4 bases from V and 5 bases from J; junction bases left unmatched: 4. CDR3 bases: TGTGCCAGCAGTGCCTGGGGACAGAATGAAAAACTGTTTTTT. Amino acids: CASSAWGQNEKLFF.

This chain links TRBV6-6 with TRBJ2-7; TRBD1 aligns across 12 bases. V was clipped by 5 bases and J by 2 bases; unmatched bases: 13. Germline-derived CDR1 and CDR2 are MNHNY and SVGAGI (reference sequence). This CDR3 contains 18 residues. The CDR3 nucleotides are TGTGCCAGCAGTCCCCGGGACAGGGGGCTATGGACGACCTACGAGCAGTACTTC. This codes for CASSPRDRGLWTTYEQYF.

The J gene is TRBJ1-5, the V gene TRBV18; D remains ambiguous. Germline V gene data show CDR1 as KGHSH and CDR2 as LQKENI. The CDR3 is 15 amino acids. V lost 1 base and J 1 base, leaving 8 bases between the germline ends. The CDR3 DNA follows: TGTGCCAGCTCACCACAAGGCGGAAGCAATCAGCCCCAGCATTTT. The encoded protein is CASSPQGGSNQPQHF.

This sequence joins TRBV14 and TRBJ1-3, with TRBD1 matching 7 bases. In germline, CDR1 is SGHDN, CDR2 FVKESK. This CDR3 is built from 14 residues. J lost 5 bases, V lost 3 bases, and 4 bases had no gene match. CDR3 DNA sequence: TGTGCCAGCAGCCACTCGGGACAGCGAAACACCATATATTTT. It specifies CASSHSGQRNTIYF. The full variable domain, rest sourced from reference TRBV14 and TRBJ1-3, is EAGVTQFPSHSVIEKGQTVTLRCDPISGHDNLYWYRRVMGKEIKFLLHFVKESKQDESGMPNNRFLAERTGGTYSTLKVQPAELEDSGVYFCASSHSGQRNTIYFGEGSWLTVV.

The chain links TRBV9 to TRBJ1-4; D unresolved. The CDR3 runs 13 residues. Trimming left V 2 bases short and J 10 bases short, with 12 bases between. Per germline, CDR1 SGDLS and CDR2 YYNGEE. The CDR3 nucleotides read TGTGCCAGCAGCGTTGACAAGATGCGAAAACTGTTTTTT. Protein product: CASSVDKMRKLFF.

This chain's CDR3 is CASSEKGVNEQFF. In nucleotides, the CDR3 is TGTGCCAGCAGTGAAAAAGGGGTCAATGAGCAGTTCTTC. The rearrangement uses TRBV6-1 and TRBJ2-1; perhaps TRBD1 as D (5 bases). Germline loops: CDR1 MNHNS, CDR2 SASEGT. The V end was cut by 2 bases, the J end by 6 bases, with 8 bases between. CDR3 size: 13 residues.

The CDR3 nucleotides are TGTGCCAGCAGTCCCGCACAGGGGTCGTACAATGAGCAGTTCTTC. It is translated as CASSPAQGSYNEQFF. The rearrangement uses TRBV28 and TRBJ2-1; the match to TRBD1 covers 7 bases. Germline CDR1 MDHEN, CDR2 SYDVKM. V lost 5 bases and J lost 4; bases outside the gene matches: 8. This CDR3 has 15 residues.

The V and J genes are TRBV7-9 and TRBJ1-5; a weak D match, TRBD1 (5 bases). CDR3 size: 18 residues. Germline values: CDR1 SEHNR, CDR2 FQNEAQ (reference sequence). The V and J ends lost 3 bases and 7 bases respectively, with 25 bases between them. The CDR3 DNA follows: TGTGCCAGCAGCTTTATCGCCCCGGGTTGGGGCGCGATCCAGCCCCAGCATTTT. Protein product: CASSFIAPGWGAIQPQHF.